The rows below give T cell receptor beta chains drawn from one sample of a study of blood T cells in healthy people across ages. Each CDR3 protein is one row after TCRdb ran MiXCR on the 5' RACE reads. The table has some 1.6 million distinct CDR3 sequences, around 36% seen once. Specimen: blood. These receptors all stem from a woman in her twenties or thirties in good health. The CDR3 runs from the conserved cysteine through the conserved F or W. The order of the fields is D gene, J gene, clone size, V gene, CDR3 DNA, CDR3 protein. A D gene is named only where the DNA matches it firmly. Expanded clones get a size class; other rows say once, few or many, or leave the size out.

>TRBD2|TRBJ2-5|.|TRBV20-1
TGCAGTGGCGGGGGGCTCAAGACCCAGTACTTC
CSGGGLKTQYF
>TRBD2|TRBJ2-3|few|TRBV12-3/TRBV12-4
TGTGCCAGCAGTAACGTCCTAGCGGGGGTAACAGATACGCAGTATTTT
CASSNVLAGVTDTQYF
>.|TRBJ2-1|many|TRBV5-6
TGTGCCAGCACCCGGGACAACTACAATGAGCAGTTCTTC
CASTRDNYNEQFF
>.|TRBJ2-4|.|TRBV7-9
TGTGCCAGCAGCTTAGCCGGCGGATCTATAGCCAAAAACATTCAGTACTTC
CASSLAGGSIAKNIQYF
>.|TRBJ2-1|few|TRBV24-1
TGTGCCACCAGTGATCCAGGACGGGGTAACTACAATGAGCAGTTCTTC
CATSDPGRGNYNEQFF
>TRBD1|TRBJ1-4|.|TRBV7-9
TGTGCCAGCAGACCTACAGGGGTGGGGGAAAAACTGTTTTTT
CASRPTGVGEKLFF
>TRBD2|TRBJ2-1|few|TRBV7-9
TGTGCCAGCAGCTTAGCGCCCCTTTCTAGCGGGGGTATATTAAATGAGCAGTTCTTC
CASSLAPLSSGGILNEQFF
>.|TRBJ2-5|once|TRBV3-1
TGTGCCAGCAACCAGGTGCAGACCCAGTACTTC
CASNQVQTQYF
>TRBD2|TRBJ2-7|few|TRBV20-1
TGCAGTGCTAGAGAAGGGACTAACTACGAGCAGTACTTC
CSAREGTNYEQYF
>.|TRBJ1-2|few|TRBV20-1
TGCAGTGCTAGAGAGTCGGGACGGGGGGTCTATGGCTACACCTTC
CSARESGRGVYGYTF
>.|TRBJ2-1|.|TRBV12-5
TGTGCTAGTGGTTTGACCAGAGATGAGCAGTTCTTC
CASGLTRDEQFF
>TRBD2|TRBJ2-5|.|TRBV4-1
TGCGCCAGTAGCCAAGCCCCTAGCGGGGTGTACCAAGAGACCCAGTACTTC
CASSQAPSGVYQETQYF
>TRBD2|TRBJ2-1|many|TRBV6-2/TRBV6-3
TGTGCCAGCAACCGAGCGGGGGCGTACAATGAGCAGTTCTTC
CASNRAGAYNEQFF
>.|TRBJ1-1|.|TRBV5-1
TGCGCCAGCCGTCGCACAGGGAATGGGGACACTGAAGCTTTCTTT
CASRRTGNGDTEAFF
>TRBD1|TRBJ2-7|few|TRBV20-1
TGCAGTGCTAGAGATTGGGGACAGGGTTCCTACGAGCAGTACTTC
CSARDWGQGSYEQYF
>TRBD2|TRBJ2-5|.|TRBV20-1
TGCAATGCTACGACTAGCGGGGGGGTTCGGGAGACCCAGTACTTC
CNATTSGGVRETQYF
>TRBD1|TRBJ2-2|.|TRBV2
TGTGCCAGCAGTAACAGGGGCACGAACACCGGGGAGCTGTTTTTT
CASSNRGTNTGELFF